A selection of T cell receptor beta chains follows, all from one sample in a study of radiation and T cells in renal cell carcinoma. TCRdb's copy holds only in-frame clones and misses some; the assay was immunoSEQ multiplex PCR. In the table there are around 70,000 clones, over 80% of which are singletons. The specimen was blood, collected from a patient whose treatment included radiotherapy and nephrectomy. Receptors originate from a man aged 55 to 70 with renal cell carcinoma. The CDR3 runs from the conserved cysteine through the conserved F or W. A D gene is named only where the DNA matches it firmly. Clone size is shown for a subset of rows, as once, few, many or a class of expanded clone.

TRBV11-2,-,14,-,TRBJ2-2,TGTGCCAGCAGCTTAGAAGGACAGCCCGGGGAGCTGTTTTTT,CASSLEGQPGELFF
TRBV16,TRBD1,15,-,TRBJ2-7,TGTGCCAGCAGCCAGACCGGGACAGGGTCGGGGGAGCAGTACTTC,CASSQTGTGSGEQYF
TRBV27,-,16,-,TRBJ2-7,TGTGCCAGCAGTTTGGTGACCGGGATCCAGATGGACGAGCAGTACTTC,CASSLVTGIQMDEQYF
TRBV18,TRBD1,15,-,TRBJ2-5,TGTGCCAGCTCCCGGGACAGGGGATCCCAAGAGACCCAGTACTTC,CASSRDRGSQETQYF
TRBV25-1,-,11,once,TRBJ2-1,TGTGCCAGCAGCTTAAGGGGTGAGCAGTTCTTC,CASSLRGEQFF
TRBV7-9,-,15,-,TRBJ1-4,TGTGCCAGCAGCTTAGGGAGGGCGATTAATGAAAAACTGTTTTTT,CASSLGRAINEKLFF
TRBV27,-,14,-,TRBJ2-4,TGTGCCAGCAGTTCCCCCCTAGCCAAAAACATTCAGTACTTC,CASSSPLAKNIQYF
TRBV5-8,TRBD1,13,-,TRBJ2-7,TGTGCCAGCAGCCCCCGGACAGGGACGGCGGAGTACTTC,CASSPRTGTAEYF
TRBV6-1,-,13,few,TRBJ1-1,TGTGCCAGCAGTGAAGCCACGAACACTGAAGCTTTCTTT,CASSEATNTEAFF
TRBV11-1,TRBD1,17,once,TRBJ2-1,TGTGCCAGCAGCGCCCGGGACAGGGTTACCCCCTACAATGAGCAGTTCTTC,CASSARDRVTPYNEQFF
TRBV27,-,15,-,TRBJ1-2,TGTGCCAGCAGTTTAAGGGCCCTCTCGGATTATGGCTACACCTTC,CASSLRALSDYGYTF
TRBV7-2,-,11,-,TRBJ2-1,TGTGCCAGCAGCTCCCACAATGAGCAGTTCTTC,CASSSHNEQFF
TRBV6-5,-,13,many,TRBJ1-4,TGTGCCAGCAGCACAGGGAGAGACGAAAAACTGTTTTTT,CASSTGRDEKLFF
TRBV14,-,14,-,TRBJ1-1,TGTGCCAGCAGCCAAGTCGTAGGGCCGGCTGAAGCTTTCTTT,CASSQVVGPAEAFF
TRBV6-5,-,12,-,TRBJ1-2,TGTGCCAGCAGTTACGAAGAGGGAGGCTACACCTTC,CASSYEEGGYTF
TRBV30,-,12,-,TRBJ1-2,TGTGCCTGGAGTGAGCTAAGCGCTGGCTACACCTTC,CAWSELSAGYTF
TRBV30,TRBD1,14,-,TRBJ2-2,TGTGCCTTCAACAGGGGGCTTGACACCGGGGAGCTGTTTTTT,CAFNRGLDTGELFF
TRBV27,TRBD1,15,-,TRBJ1-4,TGTGCCAGCAGTTTAGTGCGGGACAGCCCTGAAAAACTGTTTTTT,CASSLVRDSPEKLFF
TRBV5-6,TRBD1,15,-,TRBJ2-7,TGTGCCAGCAGCTTGGTTGGGACAGGGCCCGACGAGCAGTACTTC,CASSLVGTGPDEQYF
TRBV5-1,TRBD2,17,-,TRBJ2-1,TGCGCCAGCAGCTTTATTCCCGGGACTAGCGGTTACAATGAGCAGTTCTTC,CASSFIPGTSGYNEQFF
TRBV7-8,TRBD2,15,-,TRBJ2-1,TGTGCCAGCAGCTTAGCTAGCGGGAGGGTCAATGAGCAGTTCTTC,CASSLASGRVNEQFF
TRBV30,-,11,-,TRBJ1-1,TGTGCCTGGAGTCTGAACACTGAAGCTTTCTTT,CAWSLNTEAFF
TRBV5-1,-,14,-,TRBJ1-4,TGCGCCAGCAGCTTGGACACAACTAATGAAAAACTGTTTTTT,CASSLDTTNEKLFF
TRBV7-6,-,11,-,TRBJ2-1,TGTGCCAGCAGCTCTAGTCATGTGCAGTTCTTC,CASSSSHVQFF
TRBV5-1,TRBD1,13,-,TRBJ2-7,TGCGCCAGCAGCCGGGACAGGGTCTACGAGCAGTACTTC,CASSRDRVYEQYF
TRBV5-1,TRBD2,17,few,TRBJ2-5,TGCGCCAGCGGATATAGCGGGAGGGCCGAATTAGGGGAGACCCAGTACTTC,CASGYSGRAELGETQYF
TRBV6-5,-,15,-,TRBJ1-3,TGTGCCAGCAGTTACGGACAGTTCTCTGGAAACACCATATATTTT,CASSYGQFSGNTIYF
TRBV12-2,-,10,once,TRBJ2-7,TGTGCAAGTCGCCTCTACGAGCAGTACTTC,CASRLYEQYF
TRBV7-3,TRBD2,16,-,TRBJ2-2,TGTGCCAGCAGCCCACGGGGGGGCGGTAACACCGGGGAGCTGTTTTTT,CASSPRGGGNTGELFF
TRBV9,-,15,-,TRBJ2-2,TGTGCCAGCAGCGCGCAGGGACTGGATACCGGGGAGCTGTTTTTT,CASSAQGLDTGELFF
TRBV4-1,-,16,few,TRBJ1-2,TGCGCCAGCAGCCAAGGGGGGGGCCGGGGTAACTATGGCTACACCTTC,CASSQGGGRGNYGYTF
TRBV7-7,-,13,-,TRBJ2-5,TGTGCCAGCAGCTCCAGGGCTCAAGAGACCCAGTACTTC,CASSSRAQETQYF
TRBV19,-,16,-,TRBJ2-1,TGTGCCAGTAGTACCGAGAGGGCTAGCGGGACAGGTGAGCAGTTCTTC,CASSTERASGTGEQFF
TRBV10-1,TRBD2,15,-,TRBJ2-5,TGCGCCAGCCTTGCGGAACAGCGGGGTGACGAGGCCCAGTACTTC,CASLAEQRGDEAQYF
TRBV18,-,12,-,TRBJ2-3,TGTGCCAGCTCAGAGCAGGGCGATACGCAGTATTTT,CASSEQGDTQYF
TRBV25-1,TRBD2,14,-,TRBJ2-3,TGTGCCAGCGGGCTAGCGGGAGGAGTAGATACGCAGTATTTT,CASGLAGGVDTQYF
TRBV12-2,-,19,-,TRBJ2-4,TGTGCAAGTCGTCGTTGTCGAAAGGGAACAGGAGACGTCAAAAACATTCAGTACTTC,CASRRCRKGTGDVKNIQYF
TRBV5-1,-,12,-,TRBJ1-3,TGCGCCAGCAGCTTGAGGGGAAACACCATATATTTT,CASSLRGNTIYF
TRBV6-5,-,14,few,TRBJ1-6,TGTGCCAGCAATTTGGACGGGGTTGGTTCACCCCTCCACTTT,CASNLDGVGSPLHF
TRBV4-2,TRBD2,17,once,TRBJ2-2,TGTGCCAGCAGCCAAGATCGGGAGGGAGGGCAAACCGGGGAGCTGTTTTTT,CASSQDREGGQTGELFF
TRBV5-1,-,14,-,TRBJ2-3,TGCGCCAGCAGCTTGGGGCGTTTCACAGATACGCAGTATTTT,CASSLGRFTDTQYF
TRBV30,-,13,-,TRBJ1-6,TGTGCCTGGAGAGGGAGCAGGGATTCACCCCTCCACTTT,CAWRGSRDSPLHF
TRBV7-8,TRBD1,15,once,TRBJ1-5,TGTGCCAGCAGCTTAGGGGGACAGGATAATCAGCCCCAGCATTTT,CASSLGGQDNQPQHF
TRBV7-8,TRBD2,14,-,TRBJ2-7,TGTGCCAGCAGCTCCCGCGCGGGGGGCTACGAGCAGTACTTC,CASSSRAGGYEQYF